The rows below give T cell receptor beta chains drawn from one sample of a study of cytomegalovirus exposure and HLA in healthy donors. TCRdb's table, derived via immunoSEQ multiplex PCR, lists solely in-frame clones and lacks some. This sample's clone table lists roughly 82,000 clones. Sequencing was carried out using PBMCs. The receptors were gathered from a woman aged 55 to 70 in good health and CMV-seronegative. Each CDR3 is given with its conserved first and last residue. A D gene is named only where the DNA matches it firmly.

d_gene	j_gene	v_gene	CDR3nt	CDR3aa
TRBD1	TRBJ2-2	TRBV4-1	TGCGCCAGCAGTTTGCAGGGGGCGGAAACCGGGGAGCTGTTTTTT	CASSLQGAETGELFF
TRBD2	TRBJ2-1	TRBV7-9	TGTGCCGGCAGCTACTCTCTACGAATAGCGGGAGTCAATGAGCAGTTCTTC	CAGSYSLRIAGVNEQFF
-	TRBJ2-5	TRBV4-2	TGTGCCAGCAGCCAAAAGGGACTCCAAGAGACCCAGTACTTC	CASSQKGLQETQYF
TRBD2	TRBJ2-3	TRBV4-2	TGTGCCAGCAGCCAAGCATCAGCGGGAGAGGGCGATGGCACAGATACGCAGTATTTT	CASSQASAGEGDGTDTQYF
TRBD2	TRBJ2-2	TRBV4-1	TGCGCCAGCAGCCAACCCTCGGGTGTTTGGCGGGAGGACACCGGGGAGCTGTTTTTT	CASSQPSGVWREDTGELFF
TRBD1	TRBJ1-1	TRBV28	TGTGCCAGCAGGTTAGACAGGGGGCAGTGGAGCACTGAAGCTTTCTTT	CASRLDRGQWSTEAFF
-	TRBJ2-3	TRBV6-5	TGTGCCAGCAGTTACTCGTCGGCAGGGAACACAGATACGCAGTATTTT	CASSYSSAGNTDTQYF
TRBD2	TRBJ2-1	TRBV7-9	TGTGCCAGCGGCCGGACTAGCGGGAGCTCCTACAATGAGCAGTTCTTC	CASGRTSGSSYNEQFF
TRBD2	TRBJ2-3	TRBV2	TGTGCCAGCAGGCTCTCCGGGACTAGCGGGAGTGATACAGATACGCAGTATTTT	CASRLSGTSGSDTDTQYF
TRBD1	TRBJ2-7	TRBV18	TGTGCCAGCTCACCATCGACAGGGGGCGCATACGAGCAGTACTTC	CASSPSTGGAYEQYF
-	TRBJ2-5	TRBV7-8	TGTGCCAGCAGCTTCGGCGGCAGAGCGGAGGCGGAGACCCAGTACTTC	CASSFGGRAEAETQYF
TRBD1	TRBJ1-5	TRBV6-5	TGTGCCAGCAGCACGACAGGGGAGAGCAATCAGCCCCAGCATTTT	CASSTTGESNQPQHF
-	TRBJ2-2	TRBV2	TGTGCCAGCATTTGGGGCGAGAACACCGGGGAGCTGTTTTTT	CASIWGENTGELFF
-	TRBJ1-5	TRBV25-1	TGTGCCAGCAGTGAACTAACAGTATGGCAGCCCCAGCATTTT	CASSELTVWQPQHF
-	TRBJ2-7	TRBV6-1	TGTGCCAGCAATGTTGAGGACTTCTCCTACGAGCAGTACTTC	CASNVEDFSYEQYF
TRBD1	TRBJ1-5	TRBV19	TGTGCCAGTAGAACCGGACAGGGACGGTATCAGCCCCAGCATTTT	CASRTGQGRYQPQHF
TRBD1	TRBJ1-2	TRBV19	TGTGCCAGTAGCCCACCCCCGGGACAGGGGGTTTATGGCTACACCTTC	CASSPPPGQGVYGYTF
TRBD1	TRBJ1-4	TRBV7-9	TGTGCCAGCAGCATACAGGGGCGGAATGAAAAACTGTTTTTT	CASSIQGRNEKLFF
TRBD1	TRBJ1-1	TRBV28	TGTGCCAGCAGTTTAGTGCCCCTGCTGGACAGGGGCACTGAAGCTTTCTTT	CASSLVPLLDRGTEAFF
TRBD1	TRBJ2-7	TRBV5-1	TGCGCCAGCAGCCCACCGACCGACAGGGGGATGTACGAGCAGTACTTC	CASSPPTDRGMYEQYF
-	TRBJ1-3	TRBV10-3	TGTGCCATCATTGGCGACCCGGGGGGAAACACCATATATTTT	CAIIGDPGGNTIYF
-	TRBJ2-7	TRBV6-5	TGTGCCAGCAGTTACCCACTGGGGGGGGCCAACGAGCAGTACTTC	CASSYPLGGANEQYF
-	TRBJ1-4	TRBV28	TGTGCCAGCAGTTTAGATCAGGGAGGCGAAAAACTGTTTTTT	CASSLDQGGEKLFF
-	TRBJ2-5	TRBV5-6	TGTGCCAGCAGCTTTGGATTCGGGTCCCTGGGAGAGACCCAGTACTTC	CASSFGFGSLGETQYF
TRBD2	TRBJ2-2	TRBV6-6	TGTGCCAGCAGAACAAGCGGGAGGTCCGGGGAGCTGTTTTTT	CASRTSGRSGELFF
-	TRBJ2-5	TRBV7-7	TGTGCTAGCAGCCTAGGGGGGGTACAAGAGACCCAGTACTTC	CASSLGGVQETQYF
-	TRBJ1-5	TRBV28	TGTGCCAGCAGTTTAGATCCCAGACTGCCCCAGCATTTT	CASSLDPRLPQHF
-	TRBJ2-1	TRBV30	TGTGCCTGGAGCCCTTCGGGGAATGAGCAGTTCTTC	CAWSPSGNEQFF
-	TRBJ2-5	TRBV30	TGTGCCTGGAGTAAACGGGATAGCGGGACCCAGTACTTC	CAWSKRDSGTQYF
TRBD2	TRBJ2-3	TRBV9	TGTGCCAGCAGCCCGGGGGCTAGCGGGAGAATAGATACGCAGTATTTT	CASSPGASGRIDTQYF